The 15 T cell receptor beta chains below come from one sample, sequenced in a study of blood T cell repertoires in COVID-19. Profiling relied on immunoSEQ multiplex PCR, and the TCRdb table lists in-frame clones only, not all of them. The sample has about 200,000 clones, 70% to 90% seen once. Material for sequencing was peripheral blood. All receptors come from a man aged 55 to 69 with active or convalescent COVID-19.

V gene TRBV2 combines with J gene TRBJ2-7; D perhaps matches TRBD2 (5 bases). The V end was cut by 4 bases, the J end by 0 bases, with 16 bases between. The CDR3 is made up of 16 amino acids. Germline assignment: CDR1 SNHLY and CDR2 FYNNEI. The CDR3 spells CASSGGPLRSSYEQYF. The DNA of the CDR3 is TGTGCCAGCAGTGGAGGGCCCTTACGCAGCTCCTACGAGCAGTACTTC.

About this clone itself: Other DNA sequences from this sample encode an identical CDR3 as well. CDR3 amino acids: CASSLGQGDGYTF. The DNA of the CDR3 is TGTGCCAGCAGCTTAGGTCAGGGGGACGGCTACACCTTC. V and J are TRBV13 and TRBJ1-2; 7 positions match TRBD1. V was pared by 0 bases and J by 8 bases, with 3 bases of the junction left unmatched. Germline V gene data show CDR1 as PRHDT and CDR2 as FYEKMQ (reference sequence). The CDR3 is 13 amino acids.

The rearrangement uses TRBV30 and TRBJ1-5, with 7 bases matching TRBD1. The CDR3 covers 14 residues. The germline CDR1 and CDR2 sequences are GTSNPN and SVGIG (reference sequence). J was trimmed by 6 bases and V by 0 bases; bases with no gene match: 5. For the CDR3, the DNA is TGTGCCTGGAGTGTTTACAGGGGAGTTCAGCCCCAGCATTTT. This codes for CAWSVYRGVQPQHF.

The chain links TRBV20-1 to TRBJ2-1, with D hard to call. The CDR3 is made up of 14 amino acids. Per germline, CDR1 DFQATT and CDR2 SNEGSKA (reference sequence). Between the trimmed V and J ends, which lost 3 bases and 0 bases, there was a span of 9 bases. CDR3 amino acids: CSASGRNSYNEQFF. CDR3 sequence (DNA): TGCAGTGCTAGTGGCAGGAACTCCTACAATGAGCAGTTCTTC.

V is TRBV7-3 and J is TRBJ2-7; 8 nucleotides line up with TRBD2. The CDR3 runs to 14 residues. The V gene end was trimmed by 5 bases and the J gene end by 0 bases; junction bases not matched to a gene: 3. Per germline, CDR1 SGHTA and CDR2 FQGTGA. The CDR3 nucleotides read TGTGCCAGCAGCCCTCGGGGGGGCTCCTACGAGCAGTACTTC. It codes for CASSPRGGSYEQYF.

Only a few counts were recorded for this clone. V usage is TRBV29-1 and J usage is TRBJ1-1; 8 bases fit TRBD1. Germline values: CDR1 SQVTM, CDR2 ANQGSEA. V was pared by 4 bases and J by 8 bases, with 6 bases of the junction left unmatched. There are 12 residues in the CDR3. The CDR3 loop is CSVAAGGGEAFF. The CDR3 nucleotides read TGCAGCGTTGCAGCAGGGGGCGGGGAAGCTTTCTTT.

This clone was counted once. The rearrangement uses TRBV10-3 and TRBJ2-5; 7 nucleotides align to TRBD1. The germline V gene has CDR1 ENHRY and CDR2 SYGVKD. The V segment lost 10 bases and the J segment 3 bases; nucleotides outside the gene matches: 14. This CDR3 contains 15 residues. The CDR3 DNA sequence: TGTGCCACTTCTGAAGGACAGGCTACAGAAGAGACCCAGTACTTC. Amino acids: CATSEGQATEETQYF.

V is TRBV18 and J is TRBJ2-7; perhaps TRBD2 as D (6 bases). Per the germline V gene, CDR1 is KGHSH and CDR2 is LQKENI. V lost 3 bases and J lost 2, with 14 bases in between. There are 15 residues in the CDR3. The DNA for the CDR3 is TGTGCCAGCTCACCCGAGGGACTGGCCACCTACGAGCAGTACTTC. Amino acids: CASSPEGLATYEQYF. The variable domain in full, completed from reference TRBV18 and TRBJ2-7, reads NAGVMQNPRHLVRRRGQEARLRCSPMKGHSHVYWYRQLPEEGLKFMVYLQKENIIDESGMPKERFSAEFPKEGPSILRIQQVVRGDSAAYFCASSPEGLATYEQYFGPGTRLTVT.

The gene calls are TRBV7-9 and TRBJ2-2, with TRBD1 matching 7 bases. Germline assignment: CDR1 SEHNR and CDR2 FQNEAQ (reference sequence). The CDR3 is made up of 14 amino acids. Unmatched junction bases numbered 3, after V lost 1 base and J lost 7 bases. The CDR3 coding sequence is TGTGCCAGCAGCTTAGGACAGGGTCACGGGGAGCTGTTTTTT. Amino acids: CASSLGQGHGELFF.

This clone appeared a few times. The rearrangement joins TRBV7-8 to TRBJ1-5; D unclear. Germline loops: CDR1 SGHVS, CDR2 FQNEAQ. V was pared by 10 bases and J by 0 bases, with 10 bases between. CDR3 length: 13 amino acids. The DNA of the CDR3 is TGTGCCACCTCGAGAGATAGCAATCAGCCCCAGCATTTT. Translating it yields CATSRDSNQPQHF. Variable domain in full (rest from reference TRBV7-8 and TRBJ1-5): GAGVSQSPRYKVAKRGQDVALRCDPISGHVSLFWYQQALGQGPEFLTYFQNEAQLDKSGLPSDRFFAERPEGSVSTLKIQRTQQEDSAVYLCATSRDSNQPQHFGDGTRLSIL.

This rearrangement joins TRBV5-1 to TRBJ2-3, with a tentative D call TRBD2 (5 bases). Germline V lookup: CDR1 SGHRS, CDR2 YFSETQ. The CDR3 is 13 residues long. V was clipped by 0 bases and J by 8 bases, with 10 bases between them. CDR3 nucleotide sequence: TGCGCCAGCAGCTTGGACCCCGCGGGTACGCAGTATTTT. It translates to CASSLDPAGTQYF.

The chain has TRBV6-5 and TRBJ1-1; unclear D gene. The CDR3 sequence is 14 residues long. V shed 6 bases and J shed 2 bases, with 13 bases lying between them. Germline loops: CDR1 MNHEY, CDR2 SVGAGI. CDR3 sequence (DNA): TGTGCCAGCAGCCAGTCGAGGACTAACACTGAAGCTTTCTTT. Protein product: CASSQSRTNTEAFF.

CDR3 nucleotide sequence: TGTGCCAGCAGTGAAGAGGGACTGTATAATTCACCCCTCCACTTT. Protein sequence: CASSEEGLYNSPLHF. The J gene is TRBJ1-6, the V gene TRBV2, with TRBD1 as a possible D gene (5 bases). Germline V gives CDR1 SNHLY, CDR2 FYNNEI. Trimming removed 1 base from V and 4 bases from J, with 8 bases in between. The CDR3 loop spans 15 amino acids.

The chain recombines TRBV19 with TRBJ1-6, with 8 positions matching TRBD1. V trimming: 5 bases; J trimming: 10 bases; junction bases outside the gene matches: 13. Germline V gene data show CDR1 as LNHDA and CDR2 as SQIVND (reference sequence). The CDR3 extends over 16 amino acids. The DNA of the CDR3 is TGTGCCAGTAGTTCGGACAGGGCTACGGGTAAATCACCCCTCCACTTT. As protein: CASSSDRATGKSPLHF.

This chain joins TRBV10-1 and TRBJ1-1; possibly TRBD1 for D (5 bases). CDR3 length: 13 residues. Per germline, CDR1 WNHNN and CDR2 SYGVQD (reference sequence). Trimming cost V 4 bases and J 1 base, with 7 bases left between them. As DNA, the CDR3 is TGCGCCAGCAGTGCCACAGGGAACACTGAAGCTTTCTTT. Residues: CASSATGNTEAFF.